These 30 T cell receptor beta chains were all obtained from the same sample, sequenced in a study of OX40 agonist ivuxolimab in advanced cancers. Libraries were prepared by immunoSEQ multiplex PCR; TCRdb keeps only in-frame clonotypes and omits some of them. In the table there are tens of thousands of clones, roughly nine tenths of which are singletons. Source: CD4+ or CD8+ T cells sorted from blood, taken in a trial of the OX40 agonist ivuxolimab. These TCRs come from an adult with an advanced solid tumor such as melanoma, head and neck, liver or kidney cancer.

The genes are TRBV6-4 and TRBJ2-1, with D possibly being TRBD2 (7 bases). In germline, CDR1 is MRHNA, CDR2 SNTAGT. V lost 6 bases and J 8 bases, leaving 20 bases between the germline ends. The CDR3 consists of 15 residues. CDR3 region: CASSYRTAGIDEQFF. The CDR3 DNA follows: TGTGCCAGCAGCTATCGGACAGCGGGGATTGATGAGCAGTTCTTC.

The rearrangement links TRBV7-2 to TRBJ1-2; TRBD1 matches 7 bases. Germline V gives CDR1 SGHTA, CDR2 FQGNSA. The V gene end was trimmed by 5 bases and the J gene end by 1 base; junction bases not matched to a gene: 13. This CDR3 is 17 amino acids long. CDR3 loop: CASSPRVGTALNYGYTF. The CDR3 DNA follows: TGTGCCAGCAGCCCGAGGGTGGGGACAGCCCTTAACTATGGCTACACCTTC. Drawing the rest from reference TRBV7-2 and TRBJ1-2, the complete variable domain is GAGVSQSPSNKVTEKGKDVELRCDPISGHTALYWYRQSLGQGLEFLIYFQGNSAPDKSGLPSDRFSAERTGGSVSTLTIQRTQQEDSAVYLCASSPRVGTALNYGYTFGSGTRLTVV.

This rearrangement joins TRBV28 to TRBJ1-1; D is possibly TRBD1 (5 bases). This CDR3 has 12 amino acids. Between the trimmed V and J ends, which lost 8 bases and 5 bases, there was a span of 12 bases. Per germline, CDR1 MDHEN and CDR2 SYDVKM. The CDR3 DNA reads TGTGCCAGCGGGGCGCTCAATACTGAAGCTTTCTTT. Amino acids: CASGALNTEAFF.

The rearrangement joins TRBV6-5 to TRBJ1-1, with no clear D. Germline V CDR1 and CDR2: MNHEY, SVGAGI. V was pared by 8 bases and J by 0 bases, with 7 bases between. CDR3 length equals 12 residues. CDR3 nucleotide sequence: TGTGCCAGCCTATCGCTGAACACTGAAGCTTTCTTT. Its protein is CASLSLNTEAFF.

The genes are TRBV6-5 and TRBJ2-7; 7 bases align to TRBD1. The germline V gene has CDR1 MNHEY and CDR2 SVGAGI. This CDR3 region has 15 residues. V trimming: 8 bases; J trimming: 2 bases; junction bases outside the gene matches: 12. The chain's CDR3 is CASAQTRTGAYEQYF. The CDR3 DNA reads TGTGCCAGCGCTCAAACTAGGACAGGAGCCTACGAGCAGTACTTC.

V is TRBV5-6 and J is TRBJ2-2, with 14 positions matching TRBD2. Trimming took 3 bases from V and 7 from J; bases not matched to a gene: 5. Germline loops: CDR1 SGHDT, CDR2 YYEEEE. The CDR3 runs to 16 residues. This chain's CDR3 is CASSSRLAGGRGELFF. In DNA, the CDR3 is TGTGCCAGCAGCTCGCGACTAGCGGGAGGGCGCGGGGAGCTGTTTTTT.

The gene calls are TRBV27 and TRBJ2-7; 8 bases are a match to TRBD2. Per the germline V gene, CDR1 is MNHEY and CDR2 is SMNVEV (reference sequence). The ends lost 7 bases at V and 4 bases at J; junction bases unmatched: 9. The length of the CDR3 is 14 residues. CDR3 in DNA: TGTGCCAGCAACCGACGGGGGGGATTATACGAGCAGTACTTC. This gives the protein CASNRRGGLYEQYF.

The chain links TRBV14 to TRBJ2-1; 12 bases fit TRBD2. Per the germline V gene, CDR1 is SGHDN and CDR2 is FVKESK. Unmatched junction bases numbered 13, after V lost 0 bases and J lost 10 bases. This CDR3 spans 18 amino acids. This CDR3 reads CASSQESRASGRANEQFF. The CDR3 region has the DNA TGTGCCAGCAGCCAAGAGTCACGGGCTAGCGGGAGGGCCAACGAGCAGTTCTTC.

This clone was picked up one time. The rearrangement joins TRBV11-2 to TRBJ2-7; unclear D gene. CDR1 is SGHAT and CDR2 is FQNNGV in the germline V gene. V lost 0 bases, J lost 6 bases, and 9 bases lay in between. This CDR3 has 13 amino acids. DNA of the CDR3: TGTGCCAGCAGCTTAGACCCCTCCCTCGAGCAGTACTTC. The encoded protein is CASSLDPSLEQYF.

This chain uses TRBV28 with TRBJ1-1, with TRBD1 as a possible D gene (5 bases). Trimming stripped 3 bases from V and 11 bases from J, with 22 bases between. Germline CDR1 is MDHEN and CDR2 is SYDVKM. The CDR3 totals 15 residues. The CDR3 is CASSLPGGTRAGAFF. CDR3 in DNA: TGTGCCAGCAGTTTGCCCGGTGGGACCAGGGCGGGGGCTTTCTTT.

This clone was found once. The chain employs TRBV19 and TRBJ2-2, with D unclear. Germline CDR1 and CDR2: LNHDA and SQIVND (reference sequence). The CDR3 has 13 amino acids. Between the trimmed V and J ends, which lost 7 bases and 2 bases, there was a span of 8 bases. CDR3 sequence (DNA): TGTGCCAGTATTCATTATAACACCGGGGAGCTGTTTTTT. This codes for CASIHYNTGELFF.

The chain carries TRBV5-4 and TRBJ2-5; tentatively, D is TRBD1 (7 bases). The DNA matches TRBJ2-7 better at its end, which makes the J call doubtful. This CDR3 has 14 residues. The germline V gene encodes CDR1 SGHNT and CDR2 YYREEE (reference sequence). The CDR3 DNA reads TGTGCCAGCAGCCCAGACAGGGAGGTCTACGAGCAGTACTTC. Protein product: CASSPDREVYEQYF.

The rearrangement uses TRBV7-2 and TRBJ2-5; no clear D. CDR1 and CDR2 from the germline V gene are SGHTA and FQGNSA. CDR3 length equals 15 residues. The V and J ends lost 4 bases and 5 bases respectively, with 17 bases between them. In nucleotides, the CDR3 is TGTGCCAGCAGCTACGTGGGGTCGGGTACGGAGACCCAGTACTTC. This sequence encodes CASSYVGSGTETQYF. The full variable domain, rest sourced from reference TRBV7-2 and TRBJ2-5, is GAGVSQSPSNKVTEKGKDVELRCDPISGHTALYWYRQSLGQGLEFLIYFQGNSAPDKSGLPSDRFSAERTGGSVSTLTIQRTQQEDSAVYLCASSYVGSGTETQYFGPGTRLLVL.

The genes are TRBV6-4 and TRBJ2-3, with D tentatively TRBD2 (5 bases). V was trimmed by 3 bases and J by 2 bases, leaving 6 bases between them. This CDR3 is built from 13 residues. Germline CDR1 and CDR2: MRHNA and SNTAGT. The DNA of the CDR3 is TGTGCCAGCAGTGAAGGACTCACAGATACGCAGTATTTT. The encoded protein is CASSEGLTDTQYF.

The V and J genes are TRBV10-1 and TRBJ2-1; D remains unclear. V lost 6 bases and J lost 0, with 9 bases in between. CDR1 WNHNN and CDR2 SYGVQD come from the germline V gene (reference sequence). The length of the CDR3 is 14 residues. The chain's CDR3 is CASSVFCSYNEQFF. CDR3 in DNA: TGCGCCAGCAGCGTCTTCTGCTCCTACAATGAGCAGTTCTTC.

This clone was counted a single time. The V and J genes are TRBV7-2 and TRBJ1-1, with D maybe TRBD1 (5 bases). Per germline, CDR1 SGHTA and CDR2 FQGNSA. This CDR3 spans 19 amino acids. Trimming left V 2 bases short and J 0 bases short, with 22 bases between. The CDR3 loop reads CASSLSHLGTSTMNTEAFF. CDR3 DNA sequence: TGTGCCAGCAGCTTATCTCACCTTGGGACTTCAACCATGAACACTGAAGCTTTCTTT.

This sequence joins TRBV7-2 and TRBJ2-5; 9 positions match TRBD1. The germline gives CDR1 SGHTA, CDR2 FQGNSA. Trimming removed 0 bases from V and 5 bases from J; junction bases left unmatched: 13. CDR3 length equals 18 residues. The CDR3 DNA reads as TGTGCCAGCAGCTTAGCGTTGACAGGGGGTGCTTCGGTGGAGACCCAGTACTTC. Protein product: CASSLALTGGASVETQYF.

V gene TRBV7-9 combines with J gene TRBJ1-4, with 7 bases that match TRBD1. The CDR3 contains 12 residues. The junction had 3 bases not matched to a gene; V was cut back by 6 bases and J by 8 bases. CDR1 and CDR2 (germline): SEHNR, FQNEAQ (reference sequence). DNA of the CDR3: TGTGCCAGCAGAAAGGGACAGGAAAAACTGTTTTTT. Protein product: CASRKGQEKLFF.

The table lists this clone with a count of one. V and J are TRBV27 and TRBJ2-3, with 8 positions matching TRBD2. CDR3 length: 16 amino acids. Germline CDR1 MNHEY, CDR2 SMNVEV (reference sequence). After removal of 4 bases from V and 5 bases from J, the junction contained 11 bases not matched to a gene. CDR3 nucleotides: TGTGCCAGCAGTTCGCGACTAGCGCCCGAAGTAGATACGCAGTATTTT. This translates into CASSSRLAPEVDTQYF.

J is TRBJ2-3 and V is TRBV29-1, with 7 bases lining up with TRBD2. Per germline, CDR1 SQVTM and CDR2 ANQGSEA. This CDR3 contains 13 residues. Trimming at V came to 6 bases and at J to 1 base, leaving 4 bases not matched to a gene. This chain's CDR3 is CSVDGLGTDTQYF. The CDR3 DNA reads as TGCAGCGTGGACGGACTAGGCACAGATACGCAGTATTTT.

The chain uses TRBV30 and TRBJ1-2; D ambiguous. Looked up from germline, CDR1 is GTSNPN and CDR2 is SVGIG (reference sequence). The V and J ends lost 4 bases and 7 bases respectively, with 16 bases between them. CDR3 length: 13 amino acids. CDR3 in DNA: TGTGCCTGGACACGACGGGGAGTCGGTGGCTACACCTTC. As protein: CAWTRRGVGGYTF.

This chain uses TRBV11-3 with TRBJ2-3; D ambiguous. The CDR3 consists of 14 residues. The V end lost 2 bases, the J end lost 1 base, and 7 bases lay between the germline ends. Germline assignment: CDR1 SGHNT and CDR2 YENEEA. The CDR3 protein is CASSLHRGTDTQYF. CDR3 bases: TGTGCCAGCAGCTTACACCGGGGCACAGATACGCAGTATTTT.

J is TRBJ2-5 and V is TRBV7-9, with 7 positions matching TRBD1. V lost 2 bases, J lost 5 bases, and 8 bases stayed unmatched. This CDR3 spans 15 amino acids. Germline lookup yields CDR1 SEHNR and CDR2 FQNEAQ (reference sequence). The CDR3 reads CASSLRPTGRETQYF. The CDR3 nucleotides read TGTGCCAGCAGCTTACGGCCGACAGGGCGTGAGACCCAGTACTTC.

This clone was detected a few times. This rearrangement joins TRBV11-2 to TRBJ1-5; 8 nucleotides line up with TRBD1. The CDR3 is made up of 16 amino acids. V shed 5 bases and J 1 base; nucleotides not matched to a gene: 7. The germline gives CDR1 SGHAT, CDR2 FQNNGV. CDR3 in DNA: TGTGCCAGCAGCAGCCGACAGGGGTCGAGCAATCAGCCCCAGCATTTT. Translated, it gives CASSSRQGSSNQPQHF.

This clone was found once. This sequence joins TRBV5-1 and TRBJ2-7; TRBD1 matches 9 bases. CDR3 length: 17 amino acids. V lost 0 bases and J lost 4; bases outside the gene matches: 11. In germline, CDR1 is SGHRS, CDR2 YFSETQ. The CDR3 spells CASSLAVGTGKPYEQYF. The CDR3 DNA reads TGCGCCAGCAGCTTGGCCGTGGGGACAGGGAAACCATACGAGCAGTACTTC.

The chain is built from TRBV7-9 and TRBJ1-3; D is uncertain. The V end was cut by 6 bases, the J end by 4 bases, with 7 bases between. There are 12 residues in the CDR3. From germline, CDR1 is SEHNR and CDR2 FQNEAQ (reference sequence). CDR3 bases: TGTGCCAGCAGTCCGCCCGGAAACACCATATATTTT. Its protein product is CASSPPGNTIYF.

CDR3 sequence reads: CASSGILATSTDTQYF. CDR3 nucleotide sequence: TGCGCCAGCAGCGGGATCCTAGCGACTAGCACAGATACGCAGTATTTT. V gene TRBV4-1 combines with J gene TRBJ2-3; perhaps TRBD2 as D (6 bases). The CDR3 has 16 amino acids. Trimming cost V 5 bases and J 0 bases, with 15 bases left between them. CDR1 and CDR2 (germline): MGHRA, YSYEKL.

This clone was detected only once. The CDR3 DNA is TGTGCCGCAACCAACGGGGGACGGCGCGAGCAGTACTTC. Residues: CAATNGGRREQYF. The rearrangement links TRBV6-4 to TRBJ2-7; maybe TRBD2 (6 bases). CDR3 length equals 13 residues. CDR1 is MRHNA, CDR2 SNTAGT, per germline. The ends were cut back, 11 bases at V and 6 bases at J, with 20 bases in the middle.

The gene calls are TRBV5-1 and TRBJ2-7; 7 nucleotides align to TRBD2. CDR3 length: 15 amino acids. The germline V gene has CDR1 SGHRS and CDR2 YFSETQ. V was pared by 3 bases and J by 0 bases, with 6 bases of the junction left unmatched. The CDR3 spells CASSSLSGGSYEQYF. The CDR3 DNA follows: TGCGCCAGCAGCTCCCTTTCGGGAGGCTCCTACGAGCAGTACTTC.

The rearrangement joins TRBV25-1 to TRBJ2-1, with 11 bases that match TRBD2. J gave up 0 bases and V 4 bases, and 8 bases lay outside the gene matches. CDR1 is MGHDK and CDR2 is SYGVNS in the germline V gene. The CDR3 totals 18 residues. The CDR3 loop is CASSGLAGSASSYNEQFF. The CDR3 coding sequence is TGTGCCAGCAGTGGACTAGCGGGATCGGCGAGCTCCTACAATGAGCAGTTCTTC.